The 5 T cell receptor beta chains in this list originate from one sample, sequenced in a study of shared clonotypes between healthy human individuals. Clones were read by immunoSEQ multiplex PCR, and TCRdb kept only the in-frame ones, dropping some. The repertoire holds more than 1.2 million clones, with 98% to 99% as singletons. The specimen sequenced was naive CD4+ T cells sorted from blood. The subset here: CD45RA+ positively selected. Every receptor here comes from a man aged 30 to 39 in good health.

The chain combines TRBV5-6 with TRBJ1-5; D remains unclear. The V end was cut by 6 bases, the J end by 2 bases, with 9 bases between. Germline CDR1 reads SGHDT; CDR2 reads YYEEEE. The CDR3 runs 13 residues. The CDR3, as DNA: TGTGCCAGCACCCTCCGGGGCAATCAGCCCCAGCATTTT. Encoded protein: CASTLRGNQPQHF.

The chain is built from TRBV29-1 and TRBJ1-3; possible D gene TRBD1, 5 bases. This CDR3 is built from 14 residues. The germline V gene has CDR1 SQVTM and CDR2 ANQGSEA. V lost 1 base and J lost 2, with 9 bases in between. The CDR3 nucleotides read TGCAGCGTTGAAGTTGGGGGAACTGGAAACACCATATATTTT. Residues: CSVEVGGTGNTIYF. The full variable domain, completed using reference TRBV29-1 and TRBJ1-3, is SAVISQKPSRDICQRGTSLTIQCQVDSQVTMMFWYRQQPGQSLTLIATANQGSEATYESGFVIDKFPISRPNLTFSTLTVSNMSPEDSSIYLCSVEVGGTGNTIYFGEGSWLTVV.

V is TRBV19 and J is TRBJ2-3; 12 bases fit TRBD2. In germline, CDR1 is LNHDA, CDR2 SQIVND (reference sequence). J was trimmed by 0 bases and V by 4 bases; bases with no gene match: 5. The CDR3 runs 17 residues. The CDR3 coding sequence is TGTGCCAGTAGTAGCCCCGGGACTAGCGGGAGCACAGATACGCAGTATTTT. This sequence encodes CASSSPGTSGSTDTQYF.

Regarding this clone: The identical CDR3 is also encoded by other nucleotide sequences in the sample. The rearrangement links TRBV10-1 to TRBJ2-7; TRBD1 agrees at 10 bases. V was clipped by 8 bases and J by 1 base; unmatched bases: 5. The CDR3 extends over 14 amino acids. CDR1 is WNHNN and CDR2 is SYGVQD in the germline V gene (reference sequence). CDR3 DNA sequence: TGCGCCAGCTCCCGGGACAGGGGATCCTACGAGCAGTACTTC. Protein: CASSRDRGSYEQYF.

This rearrangement joins TRBV19 to TRBJ1-2, with D unresolved. Trimming took 11 bases from V and 8 from J, leaving 21 bases between them. The CDR3 totals 13 residues. Looked up from germline, CDR1 is LNHDA and CDR2 is SQIVND (reference sequence). The CDR3 loop reads CAGTDGTSGGYTF. The CDR3 DNA follows: TGTGCCGGAACTGACGGAACCTCTGGGGGCTACACCTTC. Complete variable domain (other parts from reference TRBV19 and TRBJ1-2): DGGITQSPKYLFRKEGQNVTLSCEQNLNHDAMYWYRQDPGQGLRLIYYSQIVNDFQKGDIAEGYSVSREKKESFPLTVTSAQKNPTAFYLCAGTDGTSGGYTFGSGTRLTVV.